The present entry profiles one TCR beta chain with its context. Produced via immunoSEQ multiplex PCR; TCRdb's table is partial and in-frame only. The sample holds around 120,000 clones, roughly 93% seen once. The germline gives CDR1 KGHSH, CDR2 LQKENI. CDR3 length: 14 residues. V was cut by 5 bases and J by 5 bases, with 13 bases left in between. The data were taken from a study of control samples from healthy donors and cancer patients. The chain is built from TRBV18 and TRBJ1-5; TRBD1 might be the D (6 bases). Sample: blood. This TCR was recovered from a man aged 30-40 years in good health. DNA for the CDR3: TGTGCCAGCTCAAGACAGGACCGGGATCAGCCCCAGCATTTT. It translates to CASSRQDRDQPQHF.